This paragraph covers one TCR beta chain sequence. These data come from a study of blood T cell repertoires in COVID-19. Overall study: The samples span acute and convalescent COVID-19 from the United States, Italy and Spain. The cDNA or gDNA used as material had been derived from T cells, B-cell-depleted T cells, or PBMCs.

The data were produced by immunoSEQ multiplex PCR, yet TCRdb's version contains in-frame clones alone and is incomplete. The table shows over 100,000 clones, with nearly 85% occurring only once. The origin of this receptor is a woman in her fifties or sixties with acute or convalescent COVID-19. The sequenced material came from peripheral blood.

The CDR3: CASSLMAGATYEQYF. CDR3 DNA: TGCGCCAGCAGCTTGATGGCGGGGGCCACCTACGAGCAGTACTTC. The chain uses TRBV5-1 and TRBJ2-7, with a possible D match to TRBD2 (7 bases). The CDR3 is 15 residues long. The V and J ends lost 1 base and 2 bases respectively, with 13 bases between them. Germline V gives CDR1 SGHRS, CDR2 YFSETQ.